The source of this TCR beta chain is a study of CD4+ T cells in melanoma. Notes on the study in general: CD8+ T cell, macrophage and B cell function reportedly correlated with neoantigen-specific CD4+ T cells. Reportedly, melanoma neoantigen-specific CD4+ T cells showed varied differentiation states.

Using immunoSEQ multiplex PCR, the repertoire was profiled, and TCRdb retains in-frame clones only, with some absent. The table lists some 150,000 clones, 85% to 95% of them singletons. This clone was seen a single time. Its antigen is undetermined. The clonotype was recovered from a human donor with melanoma.

CDR3 loop: CASSHMGGRSVNEQYF. CDR3 nucleotides: TGTGCCAGCAGCCATATGGGGGGGCGAAGCGTCAACGAGCAGTACTTC. The gene calls are TRBV13 and TRBJ2-7, with D tentatively TRBD2 (7 bases). This CDR3 contains 16 residues. CDR1 is PRHDT and CDR2 is FYEKMQ in the germline V gene (reference sequence). V lost 5 bases to trimming and J lost 5 bases, with 22 bases between them.